The next 7 T cell receptor beta chains were all read from a single sample in a study of blood T cells in healthy people across ages (dated by TCRdb to 2014 to 2015). Receptor libraries were prepared by 5' RACE. The sequencing machine was an Illumina HiSeq 2500. A second about 7 to 11 cycle PCR used a sample-barcoded 5' primer and a J-beta primer mix. Through fastp at Q25 and MiXCR, TCRdb rebuilt clones from the public reads, retaining in-frame beta chains. CDR3 protein duplicates are merged, each entry listing the most common genes and DNA. Across this sample there are over a million distinct CDR3 sequences, with roughly two fifths seen only once. The top ten clones comprise roughly 3.7% of the sample. Sample: blood. The receptors derive from a woman aged 18-29 years in good health.

The gene calls are TRBV28 and TRBJ2-1; D is ambiguous. Per the germline V gene, CDR1 is MDHEN and CDR2 is SYDVKM. This CDR3 is 14 amino acids long. V lost 4 bases to trimming and J lost 7 bases, with 14 bases between them. The CDR3 sequence is CASSSRSKGNEQFF. CDR3 DNA sequence: TGTGCCAGCAGTTCAAGGTCGAAAGGTAATGAGCAGTTCTTC.

The genes are TRBV11-2 and TRBJ2-3; D not resolved. The V gene lost 1 base and the J gene lost 10 bases, with 6 bases spanning the gap. The CDR3 runs to 11 residues. The germline V gene encodes CDR1 SGHAT and CDR2 FQNNGV. The chain's CDR3 is CASSLVTAQYF. The CDR3 coding sequence is TGTGCCAGCAGCTTAGTTACGGCGCAGTATTTT.

This clonotype was recorded once. The rearrangement links TRBV24-1 to TRBJ2-1, with D perhaps TRBD2 (6 bases). Germline V gene lookup returns CDR1 KGHDR and CDR2 SFDVKD. CDR3 length: 15 residues. V lost 2 bases to trimming and J lost 3 bases, with 10 bases between them. CDR3 nucleotides: TGTGCCACCAGTGATTCCGGGACTGACTACAATGAGCAGTTCTTC. Its translation: CATSDSGTDYNEQFF.

This rearrangement joins TRBV27 to TRBJ2-1, with no clear D. CDR1 and CDR2 (germline): MNHEY, SMNVEV (reference sequence). The V and J ends lost 4 bases and 5 bases respectively, with 15 bases between them. The CDR3 spans 15 residues. This CDR3 is CASSSFLALNNEQFF. As DNA, the CDR3 is TGTGCCAGCAGTTCGTTCCTCGCCCTTAACAATGAGCAGTTCTTC.

This clonotype was recorded a few times. As DNA, the CDR3 is TGCAGCGTTGCGGATCCGTACCTGGAGGAAGCTTTCTTT. Protein sequence: CSVADPYLEEAFF. This chain connects TRBV29-1 to TRBJ1-1; D is unclear. Between the trimmed V and J ends, which lost 4 bases and 8 bases, there was a span of 17 bases. The CDR3 has 13 residues. The germline V gene has CDR1 SQVTM and CDR2 ANQGSEA.

J is TRBJ2-3 and V is TRBV7-8; 7 bases map to TRBD2. The CDR3 sequence is 15 residues long. The germline V gene encodes CDR1 SGHVS and CDR2 FQNEAQ. V gave up 0 bases and J gave up 6 bases; unmatched junction bases: 6. The CDR3 DNA reads as TGTGCCAGCAGCTTAGCGCTCGGGGGGAGGGATACGCAGTATTTT. It codes for CASSLALGGRDTQYF.

The rearrangement links TRBV13 to TRBJ2-2; 9 nucleotides match TRBD1. The CDR3 totals 16 residues. Germline V gene data show CDR1 as PRHDT and CDR2 as FYEKMQ (reference sequence). Losses at the gene ends were 3 bases for V and 8 bases for J; bases not matched to a gene: 10. Here the CDR3 reads CASSFRDRAYRGELFF. The DNA of the CDR3 is TGTGCCAGCAGCTTCCGGGACAGGGCCTACAGAGGGGAGCTGTTTTTT.